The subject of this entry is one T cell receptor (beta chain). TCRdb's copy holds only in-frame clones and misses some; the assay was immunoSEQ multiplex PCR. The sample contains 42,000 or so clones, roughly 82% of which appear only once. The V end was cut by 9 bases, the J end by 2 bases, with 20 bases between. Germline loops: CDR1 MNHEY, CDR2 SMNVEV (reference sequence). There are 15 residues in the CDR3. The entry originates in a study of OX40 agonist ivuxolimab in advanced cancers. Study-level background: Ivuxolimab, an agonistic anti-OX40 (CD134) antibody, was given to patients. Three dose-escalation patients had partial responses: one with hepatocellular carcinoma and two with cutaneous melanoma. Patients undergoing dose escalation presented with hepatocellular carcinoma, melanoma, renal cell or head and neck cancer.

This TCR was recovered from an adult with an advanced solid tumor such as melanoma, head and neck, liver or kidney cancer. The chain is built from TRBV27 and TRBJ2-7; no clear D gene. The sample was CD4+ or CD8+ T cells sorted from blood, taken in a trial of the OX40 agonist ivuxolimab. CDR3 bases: TGTGCCAGTTCTCTGGGAACGGATGGTGCCTACGAGCAGTACTTC. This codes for CASSLGTDGAYEQYF.